This T cell receptor (beta chain) is drawn from a study of sequential checkpoint blockade in melanoma. As to treatment: randomized to nivolumab then ipilimumab (arm A) or the reverse (arm B). Clones were read by immunoSEQ multiplex PCR, and TCRdb kept only the in-frame ones, dropping some. The repertoire includes about 5,000 clones, about 29% of them detected once, and about 22% sits in the top ten. The V segment lost 2 bases and the J segment 10 bases; nucleotides outside the gene matches: 6. Germline V gene sequence: CDR1 MGHDK, CDR2 SYGVNS. The CDR3 sequence is 15 residues long. The sequences come from tumor tissue (inferred from file names), collected from a patient given nivolumab and ipilimumab in sequence. This receptor was taken from a human donor with melanoma. The V call is TRBV25-1, the J call TRBJ1-4; 11 nucleotides align to TRBD1. The chain's CDR3 is CASSETRTGGGKLFF. CDR3 bases: TGTGCCAGCAGTGAAACCCGGACAGGGGGCGGAAAACTGTTTTTT. Supplemented by reference TRBV25-1 and TRBJ1-4, the full variable domain reads EADIYQTPRYLVIGTGKKITLECSQTMGHDKMYWYQQDPGMELHLIHYSYGVNSTEKGDLSSESTVSRIRTEHFPLTLESARPSHTSQYLCASSETRTGGGKLFFGSGTQLSVL.